This TCR beta chain came from a study of blood T cells in healthy people across ages. The CDR3 has 16 amino acids. Per germline, CDR1 MDHEN and CDR2 SYDVKM. Trimming stripped 6 bases from V and 0 bases from J, with 18 bases between. Then a second PCR, running roughly 7 to 11 cycles, was carried out with a sample-barcoded 5' primer and a J-beta primer mix. TCRdb reanalysed the 5' RACE reads using MiXCR and keeps one entry per CDR3 protein. The table lists almost 800,000 distinct CDR3 sequences, 58% of them singletons. Study-wide results and caveats: A strong correlation between TCR beta diversity and naive T cell percentage was seen.

To note about this clonotype: Its antigen is not known.

This TCR came from a man aged 30-40 years in good health. The material sequenced was blood. The chain recombines TRBV28 with TRBJ2-7, with D uncertain. The CDR3 sequence: CASSPLGRGDSYEQYF. CDR3 sequence (DNA): TGTGCCAGCAGCCCCCTTGGGCGAGGTGACTCCTACGAGCAGTACTTC.